The TCR beta chain under discussion was sequenced for a study of response to subunit inactivated influenza vaccine. This CDR3 contains 13 residues. The germline V and J ends were trimmed by 7 bases and 4 bases, with 12 bases remaining between them. Germline V CDR1 and CDR2: SGHRS, YFSETQ. This clonotype showed up many times. TCRdb recomputed calls from the RT-PCR reads with MiXCR, one row per CDR3 protein. The sample yields 150,000 to 200,000 distinct CDR3 sequences, 12% seen once. These same data were also listed under a study on T cells expressing NK-cell markers. That investigation notes: A 5'RACE template switching approach incorporating UMIs was used to make TCR beta cDNA. As a fraction of CD8+ T cells, dominant NKG2C+ clonotypes reached roughly 1.0-7.5% in more than five donors. The study left the HCMV specificity of expanded NKG2C+ T cell clones unresolved.

The receptor was isolated from a man aged 45-60 years who received an inactivated influenza vaccine. J is TRBJ2-1 and V is TRBV5-1; no clear D gene. This specimen consisted of CD8+ T cells sorted from PBMCs, obtained roughly 12 days after vaccination. The CDR3 coding sequence is TGCGCCAGCGCCGACCGTGGGTACAATGAGCAGTTCTTC. Translating it yields CASADRGYNEQFF.